This T cell receptor beta chain was profiled in a study of Ad26.COV2.S vaccination and SARS-CoV-2 variants. Findings and caveats of the study: Breadth measured for non-spike TCRs was similar across vaccine and placebo recipients. Quantification of TCR breadth and depth may have yielded underestimates of total T cell responses. Once vaccination had occurred, spike-specific CD8+ and CD4+ T cell responses reportedly showed substantial breadth. Relative to placebo recipients, vaccine recipients exhibited elevated spike-specific TCR breadth.

Clones were sequenced by immunoSEQ multiplex PCR, and TCRdb holds only the in-frame ones, with some missing. The data hold about 350,000 clones, with 92% observed a single time. The junction had 9 bases not matched to a gene; V was cut back by 0 bases and J by 6 bases. The CDR3 totals 16 residues. CDR1 SGHAT and CDR2 FQNNGV come from the germline V gene. The sample holds one count of this clone. Its specificity is unknown. The TCR originated in a human donor who had recovered from COVID-19. The sequencing used peripheral blood, collected after recovery from COVID-19. The chain is built from TRBV11-2 and TRBJ1-2; 8 nucleotides line up with TRBD1. CDR3 in amino acids: CASSLDHAWTGNGYTF. DNA for the CDR3: TGTGCCAGCAGCTTAGATCACGCGTGGACAGGGAATGGCTACACCTTC.